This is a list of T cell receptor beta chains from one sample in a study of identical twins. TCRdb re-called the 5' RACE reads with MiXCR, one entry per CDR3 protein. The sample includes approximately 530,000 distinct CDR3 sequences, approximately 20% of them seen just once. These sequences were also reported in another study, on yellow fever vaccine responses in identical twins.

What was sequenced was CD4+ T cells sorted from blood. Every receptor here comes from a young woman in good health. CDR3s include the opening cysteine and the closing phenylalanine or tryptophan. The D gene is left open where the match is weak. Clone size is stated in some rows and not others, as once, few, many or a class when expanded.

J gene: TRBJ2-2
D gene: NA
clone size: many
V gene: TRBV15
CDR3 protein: CATSTKNTGELFF
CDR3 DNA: TGTGCCACCAGCACCAAAAACACCGGGGAGCTGTTTTTT

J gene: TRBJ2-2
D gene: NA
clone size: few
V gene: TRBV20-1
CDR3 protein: CSARRPVTGELFF
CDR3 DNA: TGCAGTGCTAGAAGGCCGGTCACCGGGGAGCTGTTTTTT

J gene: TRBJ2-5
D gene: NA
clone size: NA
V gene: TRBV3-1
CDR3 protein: CASSQERPSRETQYF
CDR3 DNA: TGTGCCAGCAGCCAAGAAAGGCCTAGCAGAGAGACCCAGTACTTC

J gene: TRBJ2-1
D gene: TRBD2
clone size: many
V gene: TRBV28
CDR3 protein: CASSPSPGLGSSYNEQFF
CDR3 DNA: TGTGCCAGCAGTCCAAGCCCGGGACTAGGCTCCTCTTACAATGAGCAGTTCTTC

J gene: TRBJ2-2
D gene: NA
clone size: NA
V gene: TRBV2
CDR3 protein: CASEAENTGELFF
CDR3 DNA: TGTGCCAGCGAAGCAGAAAACACCGGGGAGCTGTTTTTT

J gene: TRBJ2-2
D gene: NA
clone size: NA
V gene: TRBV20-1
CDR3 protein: CSAKTGTSNTGELFF
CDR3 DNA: TGCAGTGCTAAGACCGGGACATCGAACACCGGGGAGCTGTTTTTT

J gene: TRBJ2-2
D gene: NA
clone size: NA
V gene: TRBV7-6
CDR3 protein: CASSNRQNTGELFF
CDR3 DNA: TGTGCCAGCAGCAATCGACAGAACACCGGGGAGCTGTTTTTT

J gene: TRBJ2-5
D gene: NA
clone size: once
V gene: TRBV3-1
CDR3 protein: CASSQDHRATLYF
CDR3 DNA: TGTGCCAGCAGCCAAGATCACAGGGCGACCCTGTACTTC

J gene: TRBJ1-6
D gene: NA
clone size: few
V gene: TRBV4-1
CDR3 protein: CASSQGQDYNSPLHF
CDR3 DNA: TGCGCCAGCAGCCAAGGGCAGGACTATAATTCACCCCTCCACTTT

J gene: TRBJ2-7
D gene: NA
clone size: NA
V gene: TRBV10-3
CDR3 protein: CAISTNYEQYF
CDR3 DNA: TGTGCCATCAGTACTAACTACGAGCAGTACTTC

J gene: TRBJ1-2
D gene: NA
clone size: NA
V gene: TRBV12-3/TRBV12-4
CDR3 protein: CASSFRTGFGYTF
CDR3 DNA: TGTGCCAGCAGTTTCAGAACAGGGTTTGGCTACACCTTC